The 32 T cell receptor beta chains given below trace back to one sample, sequenced in a study of cytomegalovirus exposure and HLA in healthy donors. The PCR had 60 Vbeta and 13 Jbeta primers. Profiled with immunoSEQ multiplex PCR; TCRdb holds only in-frame clones, not every one. The sample shows 150,000 to 200,000 clones, roughly four fifths of them seen only once. Sequencing was carried out using PBMCs. These TCRs come from a man aged 45-65 years in good health and CMV-seropositive.

The chain links TRBV7-9 to TRBJ2-5; 7 bases line up with TRBD2. The V and J ends lost 7 bases and 1 base, in that order; junction bases with no gene match: 6. Germline lookup yields CDR1 SEHNR and CDR2 FQNEAQ (reference sequence). This CDR3 is built from 14 residues. The CDR3 loop reads CASTAPGGQETQYF. In DNA form, the CDR3 reads TGTGCCAGCACCGCACCGGGAGGCCAAGAGACCCAGTACTTC.

CDR3 amino acids: CASTPPGRYGAGELFF. CDR3 nucleotides: TGTGCCAGCACCCCTCCGGGAAGGTATGGGGCCGGGGAGCTGTTTTTT. This sequence joins TRBV7-9 and TRBJ2-2; tentatively, D is TRBD2 (5 bases). V was trimmed by 7 bases and J by 6 bases, leaving 21 bases between them. The length of the CDR3 is 16 residues. Germline assignment: CDR1 SEHNR and CDR2 FQNEAQ (reference sequence). Drawing the rest from reference TRBV7-9 and TRBJ2-2, the complete variable domain is DTGVSQNPRHKITKRGQNVTFRCDPISEHNRLYWYRQTLGQGPEFLTYFQNEAQLEKSRLLSDRFSAERPKGSFSTLEIQRTEQGDSAMYLCASTPPGRYGAGELFFGEGSRLTVL.

The chain is built from TRBV7-9 and TRBJ1-1, with TRBD1 as a possible D gene (5 bases). CDR3 size: 15 residues. Germline V gives CDR1 SEHNR, CDR2 FQNEAQ (reference sequence). The ends were cut back, 0 bases at V and 3 bases at J, with 11 bases in the middle. CDR3 coding DNA: TGTGCCAGCAGCTTAGCGAAGGGGCCGTACACTGAAGCTTTCTTT. Protein sequence: CASSLAKGPYTEAFF.

This rearrangement joins TRBV10-3 to TRBJ2-5; maybe TRBD1 (7 bases). V was trimmed by 9 bases and J by 11 bases, leaving 22 bases between them. CDR1 and CDR2 from the germline V gene are ENHRY and SYGVKD. The CDR3 covers 13 residues. The CDR3 region has the DNA TGTGCCATTTCCACAGGGGAGGCAAATGAGCAGTACTTC. This gives the protein CAISTGEANEQYF.

The CDR3 region has the DNA TGTGCCAGCAGCGAAGGGGACATACATGCAACTAATGAAAAACTGTTTTTT. As protein: CASSEGDIHATNEKLFF. The chain carries TRBV9 and TRBJ1-4; D perhaps matches TRBD1 (6 bases). The CDR3 is 17 amino acids. V lost 3 bases, J lost 0 bases, and 15 bases lay in between. Germline CDR1 is SGDLS and CDR2 is YYNGEE.

This clone is a singleton in its sample. The CDR3 is CASSLDPDSRPQHF. The CDR3 DNA sequence: TGTGCCAGCAGCTTAGATCCGGACAGTCGGCCCCAGCATTTT. V gene TRBV11-2 combines with J gene TRBJ1-5; a weak D match, TRBD1 (6 bases). V was shortened by 0 bases and J by 9 bases, with 12 bases between the two germline ends. The CDR3 length is 14 residues. CDR1 and CDR2 from the germline V gene are SGHAT and FQNNGV.

This clone was found once. V usage is TRBV19 and J usage is TRBJ2-7; D ambiguous. Trimming removed 5 bases from V and 7 bases from J, with 15 bases in between. The CDR3 length is 13 residues. Germline-derived CDR1 and CDR2 are LNHDA and SQIVND (reference sequence). DNA of the CDR3: TGTGCCAGTAGTGCGTCCGGTACGGGTGAGCAGTACTTC. Translating gives CASSASGTGEQYF.

This clone was seen a few times. The V call is TRBV2, the J call TRBJ2-7; a possible D gene is TRBD2 (5 bases). Trimming took 3 bases from V and 3 from J, leaving 9 bases between them. This CDR3 region has 13 residues. Germline V gene data show CDR1 as SNHLY and CDR2 as FYNNEI. CDR3 sequence (DNA): TGTGCCAGCAGTGAGGGAGCTAACTACGAGCAGTACTTC. Its protein product is CASSEGANYEQYF.

The chain joins TRBV29-1 to TRBJ2-3; TRBD2 matches 9 bases. The V gene's germline CDR1 is SQVTM and CDR2 ANQGSEA. V lost 7 bases to trimming and J lost 4 bases; unmatched junction nucleotides: 9. The CDR3 has 14 residues. CDR3: CSAQRAGGPDTQYF. As DNA, the CDR3 is TGCAGCGCCCAGCGAGCGGGGGGACCAGATACGCAGTATTTT.

This chain joins TRBV10-2 and TRBJ2-7; 12 nucleotides match TRBD2. Unmatched junction bases numbered 7, after V lost 7 bases and J lost 0 bases. CDR3 size: 16 residues. Germline-derived CDR1 and CDR2 are WSHSY and SAAADI. The CDR3 DNA reads as TGCGCCAGCATCAACGGACTAGCGGGATACTCCTACGAGCAGTACTTC. Translated, it gives CASINGLAGYSYEQYF.

The chain is built from TRBV29-1 and TRBJ2-7, with a possible D match to TRBD2 (5 bases). CDR1 and CDR2 (germline): SQVTM, ANQGSEA. This CDR3 spans 12 amino acids. With 4 bases removed from V and 2 bases from J, the gap between germline ends came to 9 bases. The CDR3 spells CSVGADTYEQYF. CDR3 DNA: TGCAGCGTTGGAGCGGATACCTACGAGCAGTACTTC.

This clone was counted a few times. The CDR3 DNA follows: TGTGCCAGCAGTCCCGGGGGGTCCTACAATGAGCAGTTCTTC. Translation gives CASSPGGSYNEQFF. The chain links TRBV28 to TRBJ2-1; TRBD2 matches at 7 bases. Germline V lookup: CDR1 MDHEN, CDR2 SYDVKM. V shed 5 bases and J 1 base; nucleotides not matched to a gene: 2. The length of the CDR3 is 14 residues. Complete variable domain (other parts from reference TRBV28 and TRBJ2-1): DVKVTQSSRYLVKRTGEKVFLECVQDMDHENMFWYRQDPGLGLRLIYFSYDVKMKEKGDIPEGYSVSREKKERFSLILESASTNQTSMYLCASSPGGSYNEQFFGPGTRLTVL.

The chain carries TRBV5-1 and TRBJ1-2, with no clear D. CDR3 length equals 16 residues. V lost 0 bases to trimming and J lost 4 bases, with 16 bases between them. Germline values: CDR1 SGHRS, CDR2 YFSETQ. The CDR3 is CASSLGSPTELYGYTF. The DNA for the CDR3 is TGCGCCAGCAGCTTGGGTTCCCCGACGGAGCTCTATGGCTACACCTTC.

V is TRBV15 and J is TRBJ1-3; D is perhaps TRBD1 (5 bases). V was cut by 0 bases and J by 4 bases, with 10 bases left in between. CDR3 length: 15 residues. Germline V gene lookup returns CDR1 LNHNV and CDR2 YYDKDF (reference sequence). CDR3 sequence (DNA): TGTGCCACCAGCAGAGATCTGGGGGGAGGAAACACCATATATTTT. Protein product: CATSRDLGGGNTIYF.

V gene TRBV27 combines with J gene TRBJ1-1, with D possibly TRBD1 on 6 matching bases. V gave up 4 bases and J gave up 4 bases, with 13 bases separating them. The CDR3 sequence is 14 residues long. Germline V gives CDR1 MNHEY, CDR2 SMNVEV (reference sequence). This chain's CDR3 is CASSWEGGTTEAFF. CDR3 DNA sequence: TGTGCCAGCAGTTGGGAAGGGGGAACCACTGAAGCTTTCTTT.

The gene calls are TRBV10-3 and TRBJ1-1; TRBD1 might be the D (6 bases). Germline CDR1 reads ENHRY; CDR2 reads SYGVKD. This CDR3 contains 14 residues. The V end lost 2 bases, the J end lost 1 base, and 8 bases lay between the germline ends. The DNA of the CDR3 is TGTGCCATCAGTGAGACAGGGCAGAACACTGAAGCTTTCTTT. Encoded protein: CAISETGQNTEAFF.

This clone came up a few times. The chain combines TRBV9 with TRBJ2-7; a weak D match, TRBD2 (7 bases). Looked up from germline, CDR1 is SGDLS and CDR2 is YYNGEE. CDR3 length: 13 residues. Trimming removed 3 bases from V and 2 bases from J, with 9 bases in between. As DNA, the CDR3 is TGTGCCAGCAGCGAGGGGGGGGCCTACGAGCAGTACTTC. Encoded protein: CASSEGGAYEQYF.

V gene TRBV2 combines with J gene TRBJ2-7; a possible D gene is TRBD2 (6 bases). CDR1 is SNHLY, CDR2 FYNNEI, per germline. The CDR3 sequence is 12 residues long. Trimming cost V 6 bases and J 0 bases, with 6 bases left between them. The CDR3 is CASRTSSYEQYF. CDR3 DNA sequence: TGTGCCAGCAGGACTAGCTCCTACGAGCAGTACTTC.

The chain uses TRBV18 and TRBJ1-2; a possible D gene is TRBD1 (6 bases). The germline CDR1 and CDR2 sequences are KGHSH and LQKENI. The V end was cut by 10 bases, the J end by 0 bases, with 12 bases between. The CDR3 is 13 amino acids. The DNA of the CDR3 is TGTGCCACTCGGACAGAAGCTAACTATGGCTACACCTTC. This codes for CATRTEANYGYTF.

In nucleotides, the CDR3 is TGCGCCAGCAGTCTAGCGGGAGTGGGAGAGACCCAGTACTTC. Translated: CASSLAGVGETQYF. The chain recombines TRBV5-1 with TRBJ2-5, with TRBD2 matching 10 bases. CDR1 is SGHRS, CDR2 YFSETQ, per germline. The CDR3 is 14 residues long. V trimming: 5 bases; J trimming: 4 bases; junction bases outside the gene matches: 5.

The CDR3 DNA is TGTGCCAGCAGAGACTCGACTACCTACGAGCAGTACTTC. The encoded protein is CASRDSTTYEQYF. The rearrangement joins TRBV6-5 to TRBJ2-7, with D perhaps TRBD2 (5 bases). Looked up from germline, CDR1 is MNHEY and CDR2 is SVGAGI. Trimming took off 6 bases at V and 2 bases at J, with 11 bases between the two ends. This CDR3 is built from 13 residues.

This chain joins TRBV28 and TRBJ1-1; D possibly corresponds to TRBD1 (5 bases). Looked up from germline, CDR1 is MDHEN and CDR2 is SYDVKM. CDR3 length: 14 amino acids. Trimming pared 6 bases from V and 5 bases from J, leaving 16 bases between. The DNA for the CDR3 is TGTGCCAGCAGACTTGGGGCAGGGAGGACTGAAGCTTTCTTT. This gives the protein CASRLGAGRTEAFF.

Here the CDR3 reads CASSELGELFF. The CDR3 DNA reads TGTGCCAGCAGTGAACTCGGGGAGCTGTTTTTT. The genes are TRBV6-1 and TRBJ2-2; D is unresolved. This CDR3 has 11 residues. Trimming removed 2 bases from V and 7 bases from J, with 2 bases in between. Looked up from germline, CDR1 is MNHNS and CDR2 is SASEGT.

The V and J genes are TRBV15 and TRBJ1-5; tentative D call: TRBD1 (6 bases). The V and J ends lost 5 bases and 4 bases respectively, with 12 bases between them. The CDR3 totals 14 residues. The germline gives CDR1 LNHNV, CDR2 YYDKDF (reference sequence). CDR3 protein: CATSFGQNNQPQHF. DNA for the CDR3: TGTGCCACCAGCTTTGGACAGAATAATCAGCCCCAGCATTTT.

This chain connects TRBV28 to TRBJ1-5, with 8 bases that match TRBD1. The CDR3 is made up of 15 amino acids. CDR1 and CDR2 (germline): MDHEN, SYDVKM. V lost 2 bases and J lost 4; bases outside the gene matches: 4. CDR3 sequence: CASSLGTGGNQPQHF. In DNA, the CDR3 is TGTGCCAGCAGTTTAGGCACAGGGGGGAATCAGCCCCAGCATTTT.

For this clone: The junction does not match germline at one end; this may be a read error. The chain couples TRBV4-1 to TRBJ2-4; tentatively, D is TRBD1 (6 bases). CDR1 is MGHRA and CDR2 is YSYEKL in the germline V gene. The CDR3 is made up of 16 amino acids. CDR3 amino acids: CASSRDTSLAKNIRYF. As DNA, the CDR3 is TGCGCCAGCAGCCGGGACACCAGTCTAGCCAAAAACATTCGGTACTTC.

J is TRBJ1-1 and V is TRBV6-5; a possible D gene is TRBD1 (6 bases). From germline, CDR1 is MNHEY and CDR2 SVGAGI. Trimming shortened V by 8 bases and J by 3 bases, and 13 bases separated the two germline ends. CDR3 length equals 13 residues. In DNA form, the CDR3 reads TGTGCCAGCCGAACAGGGTCGTACACTGAAGCTTTCTTT. Amino acid sequence: CASRTGSYTEAFF.

The J gene is TRBJ1-3, the V gene TRBV10-3; D ambiguous. The CDR3 length is 14 residues. The V end lost 0 bases, the J end lost 1 base, and 4 bases lay between the germline ends. Germline values: CDR1 ENHRY, CDR2 SYGVKD. For the CDR3, the DNA is TGTGCCATCAGTGAGTCTACTTCTGGAAACACCATATATTTT. Protein: CAISESTSGNTIYF.

The chain couples TRBV6-5 to TRBJ2-1; perhaps TRBD2 as D (7 bases). Germline lookup yields CDR1 MNHEY and CDR2 SVGAGI. V was clipped by 8 bases and J by 3 bases, with 11 bases between them. The CDR3 is 13 amino acids. The CDR3 here is CASGGAYYNEQFF. As DNA, the CDR3 is TGTGCCAGCGGGGGGGCCTACTACAATGAGCAGTTCTTC.

Concerning this clone itself: The identical CDR3 is also encoded by other nucleotide sequences in the sample. The chain recombines TRBV9 with TRBJ1-5; D is unresolved. The CDR3 consists of 14 residues. V was pared by 0 bases and J by 1 base, with 5 bases between. Germline values: CDR1 SGDLS, CDR2 YYNGEE. The CDR3 sequence: CASSVGQSNQPQHF. The CDR3 coding sequence is TGTGCCAGCAGCGTAGGTCAGAGCAATCAGCCCCAGCATTTT. Full variable domain (outside the CDR3, taken from reference TRBV9 and TRBJ1-5): DSGVTQTPKHLITATGQRVTLRCSPRSGDLSVYWYQQSLDQGLQFLIQYYNGEERAKGNILERFSAQQFPDLHSELNLSSLELGDSALYFCASSVGQSNQPQHFGDGTRLSIL.

The chain has TRBV27 and TRBJ1-2; D gene ambiguous. Germline CDR1 and CDR2: MNHEY and SMNVEV (reference sequence). Deletions cut 5 bases from V and 6 bases from J, with 13 bases between. The CDR3 extends over 13 amino acids. The CDR3, as DNA: TGTGCCAGCAGTCTCCATGAGCAGGATGGCTACACCTTC. It encodes CASSLHEQDGYTF.

The V and J genes are TRBV5-1 and TRBJ2-1; possible D gene TRBD2, 6 bases. In germline, CDR1 is SGHRS, CDR2 YFSETQ. CDR3 length: 14 residues. The ends were cut back, 0 bases at V and 8 bases at J, with 12 bases in the middle. The CDR3 region has the DNA TGCGCCAGCAGCTTGGAACTAGCTTGGCATGAGCAGTTCTTC. Its protein is CASSLELAWHEQFF.